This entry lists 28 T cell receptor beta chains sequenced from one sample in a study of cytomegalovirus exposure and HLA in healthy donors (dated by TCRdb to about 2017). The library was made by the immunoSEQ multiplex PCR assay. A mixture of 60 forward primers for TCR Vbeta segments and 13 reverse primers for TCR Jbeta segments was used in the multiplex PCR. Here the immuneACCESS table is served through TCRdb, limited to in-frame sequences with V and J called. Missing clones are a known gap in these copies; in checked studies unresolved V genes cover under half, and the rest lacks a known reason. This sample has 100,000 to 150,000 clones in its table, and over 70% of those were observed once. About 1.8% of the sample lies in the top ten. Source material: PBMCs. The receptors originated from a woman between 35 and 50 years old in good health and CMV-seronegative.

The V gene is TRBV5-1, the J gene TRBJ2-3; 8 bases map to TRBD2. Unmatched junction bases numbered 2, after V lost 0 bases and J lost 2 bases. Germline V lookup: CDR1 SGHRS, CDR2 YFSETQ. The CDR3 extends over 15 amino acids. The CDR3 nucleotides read TGCGCCAGCAGCTTGGGCGGGGGGAACACAGATACGCAGTATTTT. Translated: CASSLGGGNTDTQYF.

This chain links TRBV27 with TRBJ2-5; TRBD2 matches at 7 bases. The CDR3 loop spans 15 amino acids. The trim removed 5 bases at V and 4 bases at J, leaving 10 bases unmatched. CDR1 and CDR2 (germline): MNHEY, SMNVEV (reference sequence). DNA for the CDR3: TGTGCCAGCAGTCCTTGGGCCCAGCGGGGAGAGACCCAGTACTTC. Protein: CASSPWAQRGETQYF.

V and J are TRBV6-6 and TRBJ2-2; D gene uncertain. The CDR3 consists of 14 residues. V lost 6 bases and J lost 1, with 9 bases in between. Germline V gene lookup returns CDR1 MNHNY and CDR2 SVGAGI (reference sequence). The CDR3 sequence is CASSPPGNTGELFF. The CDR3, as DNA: TGTGCCAGCAGCCCCCCCGGGAACACCGGGGAGCTGTTTTTT.

CDR3: CASSFGLAGFNEQFF. CDR3 bases: TGTGCCAGCAGCTTCGGACTAGCGGGGTTCAATGAGCAGTTCTTC. J is TRBJ2-1 and V is TRBV9; 12 bases align to TRBD2. The V segment lost 4 bases and the J segment 6 bases; nucleotides outside the gene matches: 5. The CDR3 covers 15 residues. Germline assignment: CDR1 SGDLS and CDR2 YYNGEE.

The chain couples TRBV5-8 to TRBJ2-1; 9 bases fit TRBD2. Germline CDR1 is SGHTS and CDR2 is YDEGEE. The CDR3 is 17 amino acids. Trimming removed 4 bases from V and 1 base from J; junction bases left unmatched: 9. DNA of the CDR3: TGTGCCAGCAGCCTGCGGCTGGCGGGAGGGTCCTACAATGAGCAGTTCTTC. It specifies CASSLRLAGGSYNEQFF. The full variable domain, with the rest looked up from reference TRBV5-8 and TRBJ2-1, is EAGVTQSPTHLIKTRGQQATLRCSPISGHTSVYWYQQALGLGLQFLLWYDEGEERNRGNFPPRFSGRQFPNYSSELNVNALELEDSALYLCASSLRLAGGSYNEQFFGPGTRLTVL.

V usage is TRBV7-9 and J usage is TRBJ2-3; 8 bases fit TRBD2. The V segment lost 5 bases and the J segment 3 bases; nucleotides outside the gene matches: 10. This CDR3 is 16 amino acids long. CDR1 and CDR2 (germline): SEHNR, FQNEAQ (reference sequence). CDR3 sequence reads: CASSGAGGGQTDTQYF. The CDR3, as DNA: TGTGCCAGCAGCGGCGCCGGGGGGGGCCAGACAGATACGCAGTATTTT.

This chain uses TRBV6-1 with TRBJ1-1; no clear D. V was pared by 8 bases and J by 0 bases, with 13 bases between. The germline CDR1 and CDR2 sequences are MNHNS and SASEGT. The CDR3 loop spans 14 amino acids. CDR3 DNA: TGTGCCAGCCTCTTGAGACTGATGAACACTGAAGCTTTCTTT. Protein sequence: CASLLRLMNTEAFF.

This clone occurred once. Here the CDR3 DNA reads TGTGCCAGTTTTCCGAGGGGGAGAACTGAAGCTTTCTTT. Translation gives CASFPRGRTEAFF. The V call is TRBV19, the J call TRBJ1-1; D perhaps matches TRBD1 (6 bases). The CDR3 length is 13 residues. The V gene's germline CDR1 is LNHDA and CDR2 SQIVND (reference sequence). The V gene lost 8 bases and the J gene lost 5 bases, with 15 bases spanning the gap.

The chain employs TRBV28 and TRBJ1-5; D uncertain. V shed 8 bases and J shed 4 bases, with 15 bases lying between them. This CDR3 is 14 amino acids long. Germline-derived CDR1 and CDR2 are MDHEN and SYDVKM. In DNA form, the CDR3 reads TGTGCCAGCCGGGATATGGCCGTAAATCAGCCCCAGCATTTT. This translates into CASRDMAVNQPQHF.

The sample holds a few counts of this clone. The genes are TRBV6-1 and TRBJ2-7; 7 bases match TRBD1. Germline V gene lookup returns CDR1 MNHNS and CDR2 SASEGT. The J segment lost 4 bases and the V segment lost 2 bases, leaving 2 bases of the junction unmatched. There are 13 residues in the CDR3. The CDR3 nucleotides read TGTGCCAGCAGTGAACACAGGGGTTACGAGCAGTACTTC. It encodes CASSEHRGYEQYF.

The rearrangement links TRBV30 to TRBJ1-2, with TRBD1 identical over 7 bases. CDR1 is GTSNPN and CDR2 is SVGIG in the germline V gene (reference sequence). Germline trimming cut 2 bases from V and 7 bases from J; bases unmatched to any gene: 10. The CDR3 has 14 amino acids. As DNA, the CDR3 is TGTGCCTGGAGTAAGGACAGGTTTGGGGTTGGCTACACCTTC. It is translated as CAWSKDRFGVGYTF.

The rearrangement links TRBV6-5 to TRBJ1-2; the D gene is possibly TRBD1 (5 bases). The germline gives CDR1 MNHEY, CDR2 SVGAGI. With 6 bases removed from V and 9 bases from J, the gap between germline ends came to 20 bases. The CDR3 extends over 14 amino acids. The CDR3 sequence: CASRPGLGIQSYTF. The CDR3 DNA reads TGTGCCAGCAGACCGGGACTAGGTATTCAAAGCTACACCTTC.

CDR3 in DNA: TGTGCCAGTAGGTCACAGGGACCCAAAGGGTACACTGAAGCTTTCTTT. This codes for CASRSQGPKGYTEAFF. The gene calls are TRBV19 and TRBJ1-1, with D possibly TRBD1 on 6 matching bases. The CDR3 contains 16 residues. Looked up from germline, CDR1 is LNHDA and CDR2 is SQIVND (reference sequence). The V end lost 6 bases, the J end lost 3 bases, and 20 bases lay between the germline ends.

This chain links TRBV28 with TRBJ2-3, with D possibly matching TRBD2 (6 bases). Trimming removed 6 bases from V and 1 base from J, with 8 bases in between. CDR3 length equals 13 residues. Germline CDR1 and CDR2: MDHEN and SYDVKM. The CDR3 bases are TGTGCCAGCAGCGGGGAGGGCACAGATACGCAGTATTTT. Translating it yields CASSGEGTDTQYF.

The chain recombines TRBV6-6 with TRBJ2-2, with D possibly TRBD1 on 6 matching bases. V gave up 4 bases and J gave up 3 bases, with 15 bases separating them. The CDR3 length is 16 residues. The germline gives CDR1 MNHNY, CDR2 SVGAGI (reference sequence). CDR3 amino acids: CASSSSTGMDTGELFF. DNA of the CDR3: TGTGCCAGCAGTTCCTCTACAGGGATGGACACCGGGGAGCTGTTTTTT.

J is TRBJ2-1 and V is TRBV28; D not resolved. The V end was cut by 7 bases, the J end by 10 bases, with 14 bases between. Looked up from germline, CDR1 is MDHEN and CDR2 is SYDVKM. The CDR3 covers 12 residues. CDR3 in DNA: TGTGCCAGCACCTTATCCCCTAGGGAGCAGTTCTTC. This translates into CASTLSPREQFF.

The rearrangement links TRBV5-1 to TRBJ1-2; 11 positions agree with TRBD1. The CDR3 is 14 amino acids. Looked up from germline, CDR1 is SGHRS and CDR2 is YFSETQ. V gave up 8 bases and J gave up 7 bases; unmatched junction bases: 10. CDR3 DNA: TGCGCCAGTACCGAGGGGACAGGGGGTATTGGCTACACCTTC. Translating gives CASTEGTGGIGYTF. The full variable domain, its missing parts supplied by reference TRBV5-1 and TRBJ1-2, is KAGVTQTPRYLIKTRGQQVTLSCSPISGHRSVSWYQQTPGQGLQFLFEYFSETQRNKGNFPGRFSGRQFSNSRSEMNVSTLELGDSALYLCASTEGTGGIGYTFGSGTRLTVV.

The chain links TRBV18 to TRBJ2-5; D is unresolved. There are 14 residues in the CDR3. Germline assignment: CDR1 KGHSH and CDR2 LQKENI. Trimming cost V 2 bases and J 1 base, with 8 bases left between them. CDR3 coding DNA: TGTGCCAGCTCACCATCACAGACCCAAGAGACCCAGTACTTC. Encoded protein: CASSPSQTQETQYF.

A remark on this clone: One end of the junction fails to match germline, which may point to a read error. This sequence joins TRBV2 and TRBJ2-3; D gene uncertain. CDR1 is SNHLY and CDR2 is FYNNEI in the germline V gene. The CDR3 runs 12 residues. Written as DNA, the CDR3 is TGTGCCAGCACTTACACAACAGATCCGCAGTATTTT. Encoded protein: CASTYTTDPQYF.

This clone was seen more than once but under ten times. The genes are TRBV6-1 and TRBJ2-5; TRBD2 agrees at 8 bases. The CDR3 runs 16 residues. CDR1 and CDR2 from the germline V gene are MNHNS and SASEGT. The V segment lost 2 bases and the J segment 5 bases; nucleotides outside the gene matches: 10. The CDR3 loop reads CASSERASGSRETQYF. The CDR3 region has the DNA TGTGCCAGCAGTGAAAGGGCTAGCGGGTCTCGGGAGACCCAGTACTTC.

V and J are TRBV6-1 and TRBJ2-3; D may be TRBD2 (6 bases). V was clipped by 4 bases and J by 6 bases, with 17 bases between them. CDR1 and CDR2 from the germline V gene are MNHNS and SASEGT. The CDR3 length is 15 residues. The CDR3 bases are TGTGCCAGCAGTGCCTTCGGGACTGTAGGGGATACGCAGTATTTT. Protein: CASSAFGTVGDTQYF.

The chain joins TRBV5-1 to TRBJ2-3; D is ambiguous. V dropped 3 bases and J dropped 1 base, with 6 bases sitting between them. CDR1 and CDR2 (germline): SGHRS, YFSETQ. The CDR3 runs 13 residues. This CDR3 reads CASSSPGTDTQYF. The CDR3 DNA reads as TGCGCCAGCAGCTCTCCGGGCACAGATACGCAGTATTTT.

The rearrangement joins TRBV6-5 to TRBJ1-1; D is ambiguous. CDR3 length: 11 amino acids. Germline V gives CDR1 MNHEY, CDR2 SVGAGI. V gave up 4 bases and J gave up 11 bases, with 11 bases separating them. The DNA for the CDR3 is TGTGCCAGCAGTTCCGAACTAGGGGCTTTCTTT. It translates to CASSSELGAFF.

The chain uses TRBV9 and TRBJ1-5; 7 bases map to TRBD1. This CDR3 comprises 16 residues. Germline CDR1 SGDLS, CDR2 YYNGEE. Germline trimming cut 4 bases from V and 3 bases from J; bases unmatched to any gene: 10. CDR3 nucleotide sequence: TGTGCCAGCAGCTACCCAGGACAGGTCGACAATCAGCCCCAGCATTTT. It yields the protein CASSYPGQVDNQPQHF.

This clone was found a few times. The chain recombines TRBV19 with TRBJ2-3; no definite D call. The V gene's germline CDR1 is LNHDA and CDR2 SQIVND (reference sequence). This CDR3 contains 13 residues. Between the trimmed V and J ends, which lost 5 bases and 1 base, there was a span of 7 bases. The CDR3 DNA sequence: TGTGCCAGTAGTCTATTACGCACAGATACGCAGTATTTT. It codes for CASSLLRTDTQYF.

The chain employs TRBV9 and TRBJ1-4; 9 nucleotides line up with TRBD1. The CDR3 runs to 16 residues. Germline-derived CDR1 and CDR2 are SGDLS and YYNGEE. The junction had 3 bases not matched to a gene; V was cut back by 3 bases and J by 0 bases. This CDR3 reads CASSARQGATNEKLFF. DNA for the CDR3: TGTGCCAGCAGCGCCAGACAGGGGGCAACTAATGAAAAACTGTTTTTT.

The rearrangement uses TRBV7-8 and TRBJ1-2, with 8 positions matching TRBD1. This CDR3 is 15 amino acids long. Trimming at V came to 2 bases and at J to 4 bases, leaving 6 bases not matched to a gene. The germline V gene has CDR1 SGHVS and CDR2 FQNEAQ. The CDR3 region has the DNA TGTGCCAGCAGCTTAAGGACAGGGTTTACCTATGGCTACACCTTC. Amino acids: CASSLRTGFTYGYTF.

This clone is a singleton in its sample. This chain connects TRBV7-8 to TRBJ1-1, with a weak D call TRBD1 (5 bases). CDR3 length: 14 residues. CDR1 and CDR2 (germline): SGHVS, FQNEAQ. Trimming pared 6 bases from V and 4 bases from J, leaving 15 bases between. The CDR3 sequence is CASRSGIGGTEAFF. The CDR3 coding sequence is TGTGCCAGCAGGTCAGGGATTGGCGGCACTGAAGCTTTCTTT.